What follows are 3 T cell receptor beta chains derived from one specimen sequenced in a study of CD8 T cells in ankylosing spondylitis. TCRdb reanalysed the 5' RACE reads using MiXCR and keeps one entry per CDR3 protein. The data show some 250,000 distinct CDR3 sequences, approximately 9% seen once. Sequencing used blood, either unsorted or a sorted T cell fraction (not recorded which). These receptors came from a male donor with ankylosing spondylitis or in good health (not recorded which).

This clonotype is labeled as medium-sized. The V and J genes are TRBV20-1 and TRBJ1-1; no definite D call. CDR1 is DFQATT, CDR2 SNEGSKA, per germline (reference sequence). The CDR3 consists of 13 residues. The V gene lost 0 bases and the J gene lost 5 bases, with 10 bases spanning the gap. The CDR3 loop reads CSARDLFATEAFF. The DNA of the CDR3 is TGCAGTGCTAGAGATCTCTTTGCTACTGAAGCTTTCTTT.

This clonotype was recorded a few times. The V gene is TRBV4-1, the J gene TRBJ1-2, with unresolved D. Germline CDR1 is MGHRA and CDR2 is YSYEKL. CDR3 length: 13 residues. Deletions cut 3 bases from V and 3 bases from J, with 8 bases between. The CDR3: CASSHAKDYGYTF. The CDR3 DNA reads TGCGCCAGCAGCCACGCGAAGGACTATGGCTACACCTTC.

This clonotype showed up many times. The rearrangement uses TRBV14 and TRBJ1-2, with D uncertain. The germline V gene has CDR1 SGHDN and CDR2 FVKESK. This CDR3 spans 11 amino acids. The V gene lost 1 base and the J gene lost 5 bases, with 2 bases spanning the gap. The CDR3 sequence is CASSQGYGYTF. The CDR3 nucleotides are TGTGCCAGCAGCCAAGGGTATGGCTACACCTTC.